The 30 T cell receptor beta chains reported below all come from one sample, sequenced in a study of T cell responses to AZD1222 COVID-19 vaccine. Assay used: immunoSEQ multiplex PCR; TCRdb lists only in-frame clones, some missing. The sample holds nearly 90,000 clones, almost 90% seen once. Specimen: peripheral blood, collected on day 0 of MenACWY control vaccination. All receptors derive from an adult in good health.

This clone is a singleton in its sample. The chain carries TRBV5-4 and TRBJ1-1; D gene uncertain. The CDR3 spans 13 residues. Trimming removed 5 bases from V and 0 bases from J, with 8 bases in between. Germline-derived CDR1 and CDR2 are SGHNT and YYREEE (reference sequence). The CDR3 DNA follows: TGTGCCAGCAGTTGGGATTTGAACACTGAAGCTTTCTTT. It encodes CASSWDLNTEAFF.

The chain uses TRBV15 and TRBJ2-2; D is ambiguous. Deletions cut 4 bases from V and 1 base from J, with 13 bases between. The CDR3 is 16 residues long. CDR1 LNHNV and CDR2 YYDKDF come from the germline V gene (reference sequence). DNA of the CDR3: TGTGCCACCAGCACCTGGTTCACCGAGAACACCGGGGAGCTGTTTTTT. This gives the protein CATSTWFTENTGELFF.

The chain uses TRBV7-9 and TRBJ1-1, with 9 bases lining up with TRBD1. CDR1 is SEHNR and CDR2 is FQNEAQ in the germline V gene (reference sequence). CDR3 length equals 16 residues. V shed 6 bases, J shed 4 bases, and the junction held 12 bases outside the gene matches. CDR3 residues: CASRRPGQGAGTEAFF. The CDR3 nucleotides are TGTGCCAGCAGGCGTCCGGGACAGGGCGCGGGCACTGAAGCTTTCTTT.

The CDR3 here is CASSHDSDRAKLFF. DNA for the CDR3: TGTGCCAGCAGTCACGACTCAGACAGGGCGAAACTGTTTTTT. The chain is built from TRBV2 and TRBJ1-4; 7 positions match TRBD1. Germline V lookup: CDR1 SNHLY, CDR2 FYNNEI. The CDR3 contains 14 residues. The junction had 11 bases not matched to a gene; V was cut back by 5 bases and J by 11 bases.

The CDR3 region has the DNA TGTGCCAGTAAGGGCCAGGGAGTACAGCCCCAGCATTTT. Translation: CASKGQGVQPQHF. The genes are TRBV19 and TRBJ1-5; D perhaps matches TRBD1 (5 bases). V was shortened by 7 bases and J by 7 bases, with 14 bases between the two germline ends. The CDR3 runs to 13 residues. Germline CDR1 LNHDA, CDR2 SQIVND (reference sequence). Drawing the rest from reference TRBV19 and TRBJ1-5, the complete variable domain is DGGITQSPKYLFRKEGQNVTLSCEQNLNHDAMYWYRQDPGQGLRLIYYSQIVNDFQKGDIAEGYSVSREKKESFPLTVTSAQKNPTAFYLCASKGQGVQPQHFGDGTRLSIL.

The chain combines TRBV3-1 (or the pseudogene TRBV3-2) with TRBJ1-2, with a possible D match to TRBD1 (6 bases). Germline assignment: CDR1 LGHDT and CDR2 YNNKEL (reference sequence). This CDR3 has 15 residues. Trimming stripped 1 base from V and 4 bases from J, with 13 bases between. CDR3 sequence (DNA): TGTGCCAGCAGCCAAGGGGACAATTCCGGCTATGGCTACACCTTC. It translates to CASSQGDNSGYGYTF.

The chain combines TRBV7-2 with TRBJ1-1; 8 nucleotides match TRBD1. V lost 1 base to trimming and J lost 1 base; unmatched junction nucleotides: 8. The CDR3 consists of 17 residues. CDR1 SGHTA and CDR2 FQGNSA come from the germline V gene. The CDR3 loop is CASSLVGFRGPNTEAFF. The CDR3 nucleotides read TGTGCCAGCAGCTTAGTGGGGTTCAGGGGGCCGAACACTGAAGCTTTCTTT. The whole variable domain, remainder taken from reference TRBV7-2 and TRBJ1-1, is GAGVSQSPSNKVTEKGKDVELRCDPISGHTALYWYRQSLGQGLEFLIYFQGNSAPDKSGLPSDRFSAERTGGSVSTLTIQRTQQEDSAVYLCASSLVGFRGPNTEAFFGQGTRLTVV.

This chain joins TRBV7-2 and TRBJ2-3; D is undetermined. Trimming stripped 4 bases from V and 1 base from J, with 6 bases between. CDR3 length: 13 residues. Germline CDR1 and CDR2: SGHTA and FQGNSA. The CDR3 here is CASSSDGTDTQYF. As DNA, the CDR3 is TGTGCCAGCAGCTCCGACGGCACAGATACGCAGTATTTT.

The chain uses TRBV7-8 and TRBJ2-5, with D maybe TRBD1 (5 bases). Germline CDR1 and CDR2: SGHVS and FQNEAQ. Between the trimmed V and J ends, which lost 2 bases and 2 bases, there was a span of 9 bases. This CDR3 spans 14 amino acids. CDR3 sequence (DNA): TGTGCCAGCAGCTTATCTCAGGGACAAGAGACCCAGTACTTC. It encodes CASSLSQGQETQYF.

The V and J genes are TRBV15 and TRBJ1-6, with TRBD1 matching over 9 bases. This CDR3 spans 16 amino acids. With 3 bases clipped from V and 6 bases from J, the junction kept 6 bases outside the gene matches. CDR1 is LNHNV, CDR2 YYDKDF, per germline (reference sequence). Here the CDR3 DNA reads TGTGCCACCAGCAGGGGGACAGGGTTATCTAATTCACCCCTCCACTTT. This translates into CATSRGTGLSNSPLHF.

The chain has TRBV5-8 and TRBJ1-5; TRBD1 aligns across 8 bases. Germline V gene data show CDR1 as SGHTS and CDR2 as YDEGEE. Trimming cost V 0 bases and J 5 bases; bases outside gene matches: 10. The CDR3 extends over 17 amino acids. CDR3: CASSLAEDRAGDQPQHF. In nucleotides, the CDR3 is TGTGCCAGCAGCTTGGCTGAGGACAGGGCTGGAGATCAGCCCCAGCATTTT.

The J gene is TRBJ2-1, the V gene TRBV24-1; TRBD1 agrees at 9 bases. Trimming cost V 4 bases and J 13 bases; bases outside gene matches: 7. Germline V CDR1 and CDR2: KGHDR, SFDVKD. This CDR3 region has 13 residues. CDR3 protein: CATSDPDRGGQFF. The CDR3 coding sequence is TGTGCCACCAGTGACCCTGACAGGGGGGGTCAGTTCTTC.

The J gene is TRBJ1-6, the V gene TRBV19; tentatively, D is TRBD1 (6 bases). Per germline, CDR1 LNHDA and CDR2 SQIVND (reference sequence). The V end lost 4 bases, the J end lost 0 bases, and 13 bases lay between the germline ends. There are 17 residues in the CDR3. As DNA, the CDR3 is TGTGCCAGTAGTAAAACAGGGTCAGGCTCCTATAATTCACCCCTCCACTTT. The encoded protein is CASSKTGSGSYNSPLHF.

Only a few counts were recorded for this clone. This sequence joins TRBV19 and TRBJ1-1, with D possibly TRBD1 on 6 matching bases. CDR3 size: 18 residues. Per germline, CDR1 LNHDA and CDR2 SQIVND (reference sequence). V lost 7 bases and J lost 1, with 25 bases in between. The DNA of the CDR3 is TGTGCCAGTACTCGGGTTATGGGGGGCAGCCTGGGGAACACTGAAGCTTTCTTT. Translation: CASTRVMGGSLGNTEAFF.

The gene calls are TRBV16 and TRBJ2-5; D perhaps matches TRBD1 (6 bases). Germline V gene lookup returns CDR1 KGHSY and CDR2 FQNENV. The CDR3 runs to 13 residues. V lost 2 bases, J lost 2 bases, and 6 bases lay in between. CDR3 loop: CASSQGTQETQYF. The DNA for the CDR3 is TGTGCCAGCAGCCAAGGGACACAAGAGACCCAGTACTTC.

The rearrangement links TRBV4-3 to TRBJ1-5; D gene uncertain. The length of the CDR3 is 13 residues. The V gene's germline CDR1 is LGHNA and CDR2 YSLEER. V shed 4 bases and J shed 7 bases, with 11 bases lying between them. DNA of the CDR3: TGCGCCAGCAGCCTAAGTGCTGGACAGCCCCAGCATTTT. This sequence encodes CASSLSAGQPQHF.

The rearrangement joins TRBV6-2 or TRBV6-3 to TRBJ1-5; D uncertain. This CDR3 has 12 residues. Germline CDR1 is MNHEY and CDR2 is SVGEGT. Trimming shortened V by 6 bases and J by 5 bases, and 8 bases separated the two germline ends. The CDR3: CASSQKDQPQHF. The CDR3 coding sequence is TGTGCCAGCAGCCAAAAAGATCAGCCCCAGCATTTT.

This chain joins TRBV5-1 and TRBJ1-5; D is ambiguous. The V gene lost 1 base and the J gene lost 2 bases, with 19 bases spanning the gap. The germline CDR1 and CDR2 sequences are SGHRS and YFSETQ. The CDR3 extends over 18 amino acids. In nucleotides, the CDR3 is TGCGCCAGCAGCTTGTACCCCCAAAGGGAGGGAGGCAATCAGCCCCAGCATTTT. Translating gives CASSLYPQREGGNQPQHF.

The chain couples TRBV4-2 to TRBJ2-5; 10 nucleotides line up with TRBD1. The CDR3 covers 14 residues. Germline V gives CDR1 LGHNA, CDR2 YNFKEQ. V was pared by 4 bases and J by 2 bases, with 1 base of the junction left unmatched. CDR3 DNA: TGTGCCAGCAGCCCGGGACAGGGGCAAGAGACCCAGTACTTC. Its protein product is CASSPGQGQETQYF.

This clone has only a few counts. The chain employs TRBV9 and TRBJ2-3, with D hard to call. CDR1 SGDLS and CDR2 YYNGEE come from the germline V gene. The CDR3 covers 15 residues. Trimming cost V 2 bases and J 0 bases, with 10 bases left between them. CDR3 in DNA: TGTGCCAGCAGCGTCGTACCCTCAAGCACAGATACGCAGTATTTT. This sequence encodes CASSVVPSSTDTQYF.

This rearrangement joins TRBV5-4 to TRBJ2-5; the D gene is possibly TRBD1 (6 bases). Germline V CDR1 and CDR2: SGHNT, YYREEE (reference sequence). The germline V and J ends were trimmed by 4 bases and 3 bases, with 13 bases remaining between them. CDR3 length: 14 residues. CDR3 bases: TGTGCCAGCAGCGAACCTCACAGGGAAGAGACCCAGTACTTC. This sequence encodes CASSEPHREETQYF.

The gene calls are TRBV6-5 and TRBJ1-3; no definite D call. Germline V gives CDR1 MNHEY, CDR2 SVGAGI. Trimming removed 2 bases at V and 4 bases at J, with 6 bases between. CDR3 length equals 13 residues. This CDR3 reads CASSYRVGNTIYF. CDR3 DNA sequence: TGTGCCAGCAGTTACAGGGTCGGAAACACCATATATTTT.

The chain couples TRBV5-5 to TRBJ1-5, with unresolved D. CDR3 size: 15 residues. Looked up from germline, CDR1 is SGHKS and CDR2 is YYEKEE (reference sequence). Between the trimmed V and J ends, which lost 0 bases and 0 bases, there was a span of 7 bases. The CDR3 loop is CASSLDSYSNQPQHF. The CDR3 DNA is TGTGCCAGCAGCTTGGACTCCTATAGCAATCAGCCCCAGCATTTT.

The chain links TRBV5-1 to TRBJ2-1; 8 bases line up with TRBD2. This CDR3 comprises 14 residues. Germline CDR1 reads SGHRS; CDR2 reads YFSETQ. V gave up 1 base and J gave up 8 bases; unmatched junction bases: 5. The CDR3 nucleotides read TGCGCCAGCAGCTTGTCGGCGGGGGGTTATGAGCAGTTCTTC. Its translation: CASSLSAGGYEQFF.

CDR3: CASSLRVSREGTGGAEAFF. The CDR3 region has the DNA TGTGCCAGCAGCTTAAGAGTGTCCAGGGAGGGTACAGGTGGAGCTGAAGCTTTCTTT. This chain joins TRBV7-9 and TRBJ1-1; possible D gene TRBD1, 5 bases. CDR3 length equals 19 residues. Germline V gene data show CDR1 as SEHNR and CDR2 as FQNEAQ (reference sequence). With 2 bases removed from V and 6 bases from J, the gap between germline ends came to 28 bases.

V usage is TRBV6-5 and J usage is TRBJ1-1, with D possibly being TRBD1 (6 bases). This CDR3 is built from 11 residues. The germline V and J ends were trimmed by 6 bases and 5 bases, with 7 bases remaining between them. CDR1 and CDR2 from the germline V gene are MNHEY and SVGAGI. The CDR3 reads CASRRGTEAFF. CDR3 in DNA: TGTGCCAGCAGGAGGGGGACTGAAGCTTTCTTT.

By frequency in the sample, this clone is medium-sized. The rearrangement joins TRBV6-5 to TRBJ2-2, with TRBD2 as a possible D gene (5 bases). The V end lost 0 bases, the J end lost 4 bases, and 9 bases lay between the germline ends. The CDR3 has 15 residues. From germline, CDR1 is MNHEY and CDR2 SVGAGI. The CDR3, as DNA: TGTGCCAGCAGTTACTCTCGTACTAGCACCGGGGAGCTGTTTTTT. It encodes CASSYSRTSTGELFF.

This clone has only one observation. This chain connects TRBV3-1 (or the pseudogene TRBV3-2) to TRBJ2-4, with D maybe TRBD1 (6 bases). V was cut by 6 bases and J by 7 bases, with 13 bases left in between. The length of the CDR3 is 13 residues. From germline, CDR1 is LGHDT and CDR2 YNNKEL (reference sequence). The CDR3 sequence is CASSSRGRNIQYF. The CDR3 DNA reads TGTGCCAGCAGTTCCAGGGGTCGGAACATTCAGTACTTC.

The chain carries TRBV29-1 and TRBJ2-3; 9 nucleotides match TRBD2. CDR3 length: 16 residues. Germline V lookup: CDR1 SQVTM, CDR2 ANQGSEA. Losses at the gene ends were 1 base for V and 0 bases for J; bases not matched to a gene: 5. The CDR3 bases are TGCAGCGTTGAAGTTAGACTAGCGGACAGCACAGATACGCAGTATTTT. Amino acid sequence: CSVEVRLADSTDTQYF.

The chain carries TRBV18 and TRBJ1-1; TRBD1 aligns across 8 bases. Germline V gene sequence: CDR1 KGHSH, CDR2 LQKENI. V shed 6 bases, J shed 9 bases, and the junction held 18 bases outside the gene matches. This CDR3 comprises 16 residues. CDR3 protein: CASSKGGQTGGWQAFF. The DNA of the CDR3 is TGTGCCAGCTCCAAGGGGGGACAAACAGGGGGATGGCAAGCTTTCTTT.